This T cell receptor beta chain is drawn from a study of identical twins. Study-wide results and limits: In cord blood, abundant beta clonotypes had fewer insertions; memory showed no trend.

Germline values: CDR1 SGHNT, CDR2 YYREEE (reference sequence). The length of the CDR3 is 14 residues. V was clipped by 4 bases and J by 7 bases, with 15 bases between them. This clonotype has only a few counts. Its antigen is not known. TCRdb processed the 5' RACE reads anew with MiXCR; each CDR3 protein has one entry. The sample carries roughly 250,000 distinct CDR3 sequences, around 15% recorded once. The TCR comes from a woman in her late teens or twenties in good health. Sequencing used memory (CD45RO+) T cells sorted from blood. The V and J genes are TRBV5-4 and TRBJ2-1; D is perhaps TRBD2 (6 bases). This CDR3 is CASSPRLEKNEQFF. The DNA for the CDR3 is TGTGCCAGCAGCCCTAGACTAGAAAAGAATGAGCAGTTCTTC.